The present T cell receptor beta chain was sequenced within a study of cytomegalovirus exposure and HLA in healthy donors. Whole-study context: There were 65 million to 85 million unique TCRs (from HLA-typed donors) in an early data release. General observations from the study: Whilst most TCR sequences proved rare, a subset of public TCRs occurred across many donors. Some V segments could not be told apart, so they were left out, TRBV6-2 and TRBV6-3 among them. Association with HLA alleles at 0.05 false discovery rate was found for 16,951 TCR beta sequences in a later analysis.

The PCR had 60 Vbeta and 13 Jbeta primers. Measured with immunoSEQ multiplex PCR; TCRdb has only the in-frame clones, and not every one. The sample holds 180,000 or so clones; 70% to 90% are singletons and the top ten take about 9.3%. Concerning this clone itself: The antigen is unknown.

V shed 7 bases and J shed 4 bases, with 13 bases lying between them. The CDR3 sequence is 13 residues long. The germline V gene encodes CDR1 SEHNR and CDR2 FQNEAQ (reference sequence). This clonotype originated in a man younger than 30 in good health and CMV-seropositive. Sequenced: PBMCs. The rearrangement links TRBV7-9 to TRBJ1-2; D ambiguous. The CDR3 loop reads CASIRGESYGYTF. CDR3 nucleotides: TGTGCCAGCATCCGCGGAGAATCCTATGGCTACACCTTC.